This record concerns one T cell receptor (beta chain) sequence. These data belong to a study of blood T cell repertoires in COVID-19. Turning to the study itself: From the United States, Italy and Spain came samples of acute and convalescent COVID-19.

In the source study's methods: Scientists estimated how many nucleated cells there were by amplifying reference gene primers. Method: immunoSEQ multiplex PCR; TCRdb's copy keeps in-frame clones and lacks some. The V and J calls and clone size were taken over from that table, and D and trimming were inferred from the DNA. The sample shows around 230,000 clones, around 85% of them seen only once. CDR1 SNHLY and CDR2 FYNNEI come from the germline V gene. Trimming pared 7 bases from V and 5 bases from J, leaving 14 bases between. The CDR3 loop spans 14 amino acids. The rearrangement uses TRBV2 and TRBJ1-4; TRBD1 might be the D (5 bases). What was sequenced was peripheral blood. This receptor was taken from a woman over 75 with acute or convalescent COVID-19. The CDR3 coding sequence is TGTGCCAGCAATTGGGACTCACTAAATGAAAAACTGTTTTTT. Its protein product is CASNWDSLNEKLFF.